This T cell receptor (beta chain) was sequenced in a study of CD8+ T cells in alopecia areata. Background on the study: Oral tofacitinib, 5 to 10 mg twice daily, was given in an open-label trial. Study observations and caveats: Scalp and blood samples kept many expanded lesional clones throughout tofacitinib. Administration of tofacitinib significantly diminished scalp clonality and expanded CD8+ clones within the top 100.

Treatment here: oral pan-JAK inhibitor, 5-10 mg twice daily. Peripheral blood and lesional scalp punch biopsies came from alopecia areata patients. A word on this clone: Its antigen is not known.

Reverse transcribed after extraction, RNA yielded cDNA as the sequencing template. The assay was immunoSEQ multiplex PCR, and TCRdb's table has in-frame clones only and misses some. This repertoire shows some 170,000 clones, around half found once; its top ten account for 11%. The sequence was obtained from a human donor with alopecia areata. Sequences were derived from CD8+ T cells sorted from blood, sampled at week 24, from a patient treated with tofacitinib.

Here the CDR3 reads CASGFTRDTEAFF. The CDR3 DNA sequence: TGTGCTAGTGGTTTCACCCGGGACACTGAAGCTTTCTTT. This sequence joins TRBV12-5 and TRBJ1-1; no reliable D call. The CDR3 totals 13 residues. Trimming took off 3 bases at V and 3 bases at J, with 8 bases between the two ends. Germline loops: CDR1 LGHNT, CDR2 FRNRAP.